This entry lists 23 T cell receptor beta chains sequenced from one sample in a study of blood T cell repertoires in COVID-19. Method: immunoSEQ multiplex PCR; TCRdb's copy keeps in-frame clones and lacks some. Among approximately 210,000 clones listed, roughly 81% were seen once. Sequencing was carried out using peripheral blood. These receptors originate from a woman aged 50 to 60 with active or convalescent COVID-19.

The chain is built from TRBV5-1 and TRBJ2-1; TRBD2 agrees at 15 bases. V shed 4 bases and J 2 bases; nucleotides not matched to a gene: 10. The germline V gene encodes CDR1 SGHRS and CDR2 YFSETQ. This CDR3 comprises 19 residues. Here the CDR3 DNA reads TGCGCCAGCAGCCCTATTAGGACTAGCGGGAGGGCGCCCTACAATGAGCAGTTCTTC. Protein product: CASSPIRTSGRAPYNEQFF.

V usage is TRBV30 and J usage is TRBJ2-7; 15 bases map to TRBD2. The junction had 3 bases not matched to a gene; V was cut back by 5 bases and J by 4 bases. The CDR3 is 14 residues long. CDR1 and CDR2 (germline): GTSNPN, SVGIG (reference sequence). The CDR3 coding sequence is TGTGCCTGGGGACTAGCGGGAGGGCGATACGAGCAGTACTTC. It codes for CAWGLAGGRYEQYF.

This chain links TRBV12-5 with TRBJ1-2; TRBD1 matches at 9 bases. There are 15 residues in the CDR3. The trim removed 5 bases at V and 1 base at J, leaving 5 bases unmatched. Germline V gene lookup returns CDR1 LGHNT and CDR2 FRNRAP. CDR3 DNA: TGTGCTAGTGGTATCCACAGGGGGCTTAACTATGGCTACACCTTC. Its protein product is CASGIHRGLNYGYTF.

This clone was seen a few times. V gene TRBV7-9 combines with J gene TRBJ1-1; tentatively, D is TRBD1 (6 bases). The germline V gene has CDR1 SEHNR and CDR2 FQNEAQ (reference sequence). The ends were cut back, 7 bases at V and 1 base at J, with 16 bases in the middle. The CDR3 contains 15 residues. The CDR3 is CASTPPGGSNTEAFF. DNA for the CDR3: TGTGCCAGCACTCCTCCTGGGGGCTCGAACACTGAAGCTTTCTTT. Full variable domain (rest looked up from reference TRBV7-9 and TRBJ1-1): DTGVSQNPRHKITKRGQNVTFRCDPISEHNRLYWYRQTLGQGPEFLTYFQNEAQLEKSRLLSDRFSAERPKGSFSTLEIQRTEQGDSAMYLCASTPPGGSNTEAFFGQGTRLTVV.

The chain combines TRBV5-1 with TRBJ1-2; D is unclear. The V end lost 1 base, the J end lost 0 bases, and 7 bases lay between the germline ends. This CDR3 spans 14 amino acids. Per the germline V gene, CDR1 is SGHRS and CDR2 is YFSETQ. The CDR3 protein is CASSLSLANYGYTF. The DNA for the CDR3 is TGCGCCAGCAGCTTGTCCCTAGCTAACTATGGCTACACCTTC. Combining the CDR3 with reference TRBV5-1 and TRBJ1-2 gives the whole variable domain KAGVTQTPRYLIKTRGQQVTLSCSPISGHRSVSWYQQTPGQGLQFLFEYFSETQRNKGNFPGRFSGRQFSNSRSEMNVSTLELGDSALYLCASSLSLANYGYTFGSGTRLTVV.

This clone was seen a single time. The CDR3 reads CSASNSASKDTDTQYF. The CDR3 DNA follows: TGCAGTGCTAGTAATAGCGCAAGTAAAGACACAGATACGCAGTATTTT. V and J are TRBV20-1 and TRBJ2-3; tentative D call: TRBD2 (5 bases). In germline, CDR1 is DFQATT, CDR2 SNEGSKA (reference sequence). The CDR3 length is 16 residues. With 3 bases removed from V and 2 bases from J, the gap between germline ends came to 18 bases.

This chain uses TRBV6-6 with TRBJ1-2, with TRBD1 matching 7 bases. The CDR3 extends over 14 amino acids. J gave up 4 bases and V 8 bases, and 10 bases lay outside the gene matches. Germline CDR1 reads MNHNY; CDR2 reads SVGAGI (reference sequence). As DNA, the CDR3 is TGTGCCAGCCAGAGAACAGGGGTAGTCTATGGCTACACCTTC. Translating it yields CASQRTGVVYGYTF.

CDR3 nucleotide sequence: TGTGCCAGTAGTATGACTCACCGAAGTTACGAGCAGTACGTC. This encodes CASSMTHRSYEQYV. The rearrangement joins TRBV19 to TRBJ2-7; D unclear. Germline lookup yields CDR1 LNHDA and CDR2 SQIVND (reference sequence). Trimming cost V 3 bases and J 4 bases, with 13 bases left between them. The CDR3 consists of 14 residues.

This chain connects TRBV13 to TRBJ1-1; maybe TRBD1 (5 bases). This CDR3 contains 12 residues. Trimming shortened V by 4 bases and J by 7 bases, and 10 bases separated the two germline ends. Germline CDR1 reads PRHDT; CDR2 reads FYEKMQ (reference sequence). The CDR3 DNA follows: TGTGCCAGCAGCTCAGGGCGGGATGAAGCTTTCTTT. The encoded protein is CASSSGRDEAFF.

This rearrangement joins TRBV5-1 to TRBJ1-1; D is ambiguous. Trimming shortened V by 4 bases and J by 8 bases, and 12 bases separated the two germline ends. Germline lookup yields CDR1 SGHRS and CDR2 YFSETQ. The CDR3 spans 12 residues. In DNA form, the CDR3 reads TGCGCCAGCAGCCGAGAGCGAGGCGAAGCTTTCTTT. This codes for CASSRERGEAFF.

The chain combines TRBV9 with TRBJ2-3; 7 nucleotides match TRBD2. This CDR3 spans 14 amino acids. CDR1 and CDR2 (germline): SGDLS, YYNGEE. The junction had 4 bases not matched to a gene; V was cut back by 2 bases and J by 4 bases. The CDR3 DNA follows: TGTGCCAGCAGCGTTTACAGCGGGGCAGATACGCAGTATTTT. Its protein product is CASSVYSGADTQYF.

This chain joins TRBV24-1 and TRBJ2-2; maybe TRBD1 (8 bases). In germline, CDR1 is KGHDR, CDR2 SFDVKD. V lost 9 bases to trimming and J lost 6 bases, with 16 bases between them. The CDR3 is 14 amino acids. CDR3 DNA sequence: TGTGCCACCCGAGACAGGGGAGGGCCCGGGGAGCTGTTTTTT. Protein sequence: CATRDRGGPGELFF.

The chain is built from TRBV30 and TRBJ2-7, with D uncertain. The CDR3 contains 11 residues. Trimming stripped 5 bases from V and 3 bases from J, with 8 bases between. Germline V CDR1 and CDR2: GTSNPN, SVGIG (reference sequence). The CDR3 DNA reads TGTGCCTGGGTACACAACTACGAGCAGTACTTC. Protein product: CAWVHNYEQYF.

The sample holds a few counts of this clone. The J gene is TRBJ1-1, the V gene TRBV5-1, with 8 bases fitting TRBD1. With 4 bases clipped from V and 5 bases from J, the junction kept 4 bases outside the gene matches. Germline lookup yields CDR1 SGHRS and CDR2 YFSETQ. This CDR3 spans 13 amino acids. The CDR3 nucleotides read TGCGCCAGCAGCCGGGACAGGCAAACTGAAGCTTTCTTT. Its translation is CASSRDRQTEAFF. The full variable domain, in which reference TRBV5-1 and TRBJ1-1 provide the parts outside the CDR3, is KAGVTQTPRYLIKTRGQQVTLSCSPISGHRSVSWYQQTPGQGLQFLFEYFSETQRNKGNFPGRFSGRQFSNSRSEMNVSTLELGDSALYLCASSRDRQTEAFFGQGTRLTVV.

The J gene is TRBJ2-3, the V gene TRBV5-1; 11 bases fit TRBD2. CDR1 and CDR2 from the germline V gene are SGHRS and YFSETQ. J lost 2 bases, V lost 5 bases, and 4 bases had no gene match. The CDR3 consists of 15 residues. CDR3 nucleotides: TGCGCCAGCAGGACTAGCGGGGCCGACACAGATACGCAGTATTTT. Its protein product is CASRTSGADTDTQYF.

J is TRBJ2-1 and V is TRBV24-1, with TRBD2 matching over 9 bases. Germline V gene sequence: CDR1 KGHDR, CDR2 SFDVKD. The CDR3 runs 15 residues. The J segment lost 5 bases and the V segment lost 3 bases, leaving 4 bases of the junction unmatched. The CDR3 sequence: CATSDGASGNNEQFF. The CDR3 DNA reads as TGTGCCACCAGTGATGGGGCTAGCGGGAACAATGAGCAGTTCTTC.

This chain joins TRBV20-1 and TRBJ1-1, with D unclear. CDR1 and CDR2 from the germline V gene are DFQATT and SNEGSKA (reference sequence). This CDR3 comprises 10 residues. The V end was cut by 6 bases, the J end by 3 bases, with 5 bases between. In DNA form, the CDR3 reads TGCAGTGCCATAGACACTGAAGCTTTCTTT. It yields the protein CSAIDTEAFF.

The chain couples TRBV6-5 to TRBJ2-1; tentatively, D is TRBD2 (6 bases). Germline V lookup: CDR1 MNHEY, CDR2 SVGAGI. V lost 8 bases, J lost 0 bases, and 11 bases lay in between. CDR3 size: 14 residues. CDR3 coding DNA: TGTGCCAGCCTGGCGGGGAGCTCCTACAATGAGCAGTTCTTC. It is translated as CASLAGSSYNEQFF.

This chain links TRBV3-1 (or the pseudogene TRBV3-2) with TRBJ1-4; D ambiguous. CDR3 length: 16 residues. The V end lost 0 bases, the J end lost 0 bases, and 8 bases lay between the germline ends. The V gene's germline CDR1 is LGHDT and CDR2 YNNKEL (reference sequence). The CDR3 spells CASSQDSGPTNEKLFF. The DNA of the CDR3 is TGTGCCAGCAGCCAAGATAGCGGCCCAACTAATGAAAAACTGTTTTTT.

This clone was seen a few times. V is TRBV7-2 and J is TRBJ2-5; tentative D call: TRBD2 (6 bases). With 5 bases removed from V and 2 bases from J, the gap between germline ends came to 18 bases. CDR1 is SGHTA, CDR2 FQGNSA, per germline. The CDR3 is made up of 16 amino acids. CDR3 loop: CASSPFFGGLQETQYF. The CDR3 bases are TGTGCCAGCAGCCCCTTTTTCGGGGGTCTTCAAGAGACCCAGTACTTC.

The rearrangement joins TRBV18 to TRBJ1-5; possible D gene TRBD1, 6 bases. There are 14 residues in the CDR3. V was clipped by 5 bases and J by 6 bases, with 14 bases between them. CDR1 and CDR2 (germline): KGHSH, LQKENI. This chain's CDR3 is CASSTGYKPQPQHF. The CDR3 nucleotides are TGTGCCAGCTCAACAGGGTATAAACCTCAGCCCCAGCATTTT.

The V call is TRBV5-1, the J call TRBJ2-3; 7 nucleotides agree with TRBD1. The CDR3 is 15 residues long. The V gene end was trimmed by 0 bases and the J gene end by 2 bases; junction bases not matched to a gene: 3. Germline V lookup: CDR1 SGHRS, CDR2 YFSETQ. CDR3 DNA: TGCGCCAGCAGCTTGGCCGGGACAGACACAGATACGCAGTATTTT. It is translated as CASSLAGTDTDTQYF.

The chain recombines TRBV29-1 with TRBJ1-2; 8 nucleotides agree with TRBD1. The length of the CDR3 is 13 residues. The V gene's germline CDR1 is SQVTM and CDR2 ANQGSEA. The V segment lost 5 bases and the J segment 4 bases; nucleotides outside the gene matches: 6. CDR3 sequence (DNA): TGCAGCGTTATACAGGGGGGAGGCTATGGCTACACCTTC. Its protein is CSVIQGGGYGYTF.